This is a list of T cell receptor beta chains from one sample in a study of T-cell memory formation after mild COVID-19. A single record per CDR3 protein comes from TCRdb applying MiXCR to the 5' RACE reads. The sample yields hundreds of thousands of distinct CDR3 sequences, approximately 24% seen once. The sample was PBMCs or a T cell subset sorted from them (not recorded which). The receptor source for this set is an adult woman who had mild COVID-19 (a few samples of this study predate the infection). Cell type and time point are not known. Both conserved end residues are part of each CDR3. A D gene is named only where the DNA matches it firmly. Where a row states a size, it is once, few, many or the class of an expanded clone; other rows omit it.

TRBJ2-7 | TRBV29-1 | - | TRBD2 | TGCAGCGTTGAAGTACAAACTAGCGGCTACGAGCAGTACTTC | CSVEVQTSGYEQYF
TRBJ2-2 | TRBV5-1 | - | TRBD1 | TGCGCCAGCAGCTTGGCGGACAGGTCCGGGGAGCTGTTTTTT | CASSLADRSGELFF
TRBJ2-1 | TRBV5-1 | - | - | TGCGCCAGCAGCTTGGTAGCATTCTCCTACAATGAGCAGTTCTTC | CASSLVAFSYNEQFF
TRBJ1-1 | TRBV29-1 | - | - | TGCAGCGTTGAAGACAGGGGGAACACTGAAGCTTTCTTT | CSVEDRGNTEAFF
TRBJ2-3 | TRBV12-3/TRBV12-4 | - | - | TGTGCCAGCAGTCAGGGACCAAGCACAGATACGCAGTATTTT | CASSQGPSTDTQYF
TRBJ2-1 | TRBV7-2 | few | TRBD2 | TGTGCCAGCAGCTTCCGGGAGGGCCGTTACAATGAGCAGTTCTTC | CASSFREGRYNEQFF
TRBJ1-5 | TRBV7-2 | - | - | TGTGCCAGCAGCTCAGGGTGGGGTAATCAGCCCCAGCATTTT | CASSSGWGNQPQHF
TRBJ2-5 | TRBV7-6 | few | TRBD2 | TGTGCCAGCAGCGCGACGGGGGGGCCCCGAGAGACCCAGTACTTC | CASSATGGPRETQYF
TRBJ1-6 | TRBV7-2 | once | - | TGTGCCAGCAGCTTAGCGGGGAGATACAATTCACCCCTCCACTTT | CASSLAGRYNSPLHF
TRBJ2-1 | TRBV3-1 | few | - | TGTGCCAGCAGCCAACTAGCTGAGCAGTTCTTC | CASSQLAEQFF
TRBJ2-1 | TRBV9 | - | TRBD1 | TGTGCCAGCAGCCCCAACAGGGGTGAGCAGTTCTTC | CASSPNRGEQFF
TRBJ2-1 | TRBV4-3 | - | - | TGCGCCAGCAGCCAAGGTCCAGACAATGAGCAGTTCTTC | CASSQGPDNEQFF
TRBJ1-2 | TRBV20-1 | - | - | TGCAGTGCTAGTTTACGAGGGGGTAAGGGTGGCTACACCTTC | CSASLRGGKGGYTF
TRBJ2-2 | TRBV12-3/TRBV12-4 | few | - | TGTGCCAGCGGGGTCACCGGGGAGCTGTTTTTT | CASGVTGELFF
TRBJ2-3 | TRBV12-3/TRBV12-4 | - | TRBD1 | TGTGCCAGTTCAAGGACAGGGACCCCAGATACGCAGTATTTT | CASSRTGTPDTQYF
TRBJ2-2 | TRBV2 | - | - | TGTGCCAGCAGTGAAGTGGACAGCCGTAACACCGGGGAGCTGTTTTTT | CASSEVDSRNTGELFF
TRBJ2-3 | TRBV7-9 | few | TRBD2 | TGTGCCAGCAGCTTCCTAGCGGGGACCACAGATACGCAGTATTTT | CASSFLAGTTDTQYF
TRBJ1-4 | TRBV18 | - | - | TGTGCCAGCTCACCCCTACAATTGGCAGATCTAGCAGCAACTAATGAAAAACTGTTTTTT | CASSPLQLADLAATNEKLFF
TRBJ1-4 | TRBV6-6 | once | TRBD1 | TGTGCCAGCAGACAGGGGTGGGATGAAAAACTGTTTTTT | CASRQGWDEKLFF
TRBJ1-2 | TRBV18 | - | TRBD1 | TGTGCCAGCTCCCCGGGACAGACAACAGGCTACACCTTC | CASSPGQTTGYTF
TRBJ2-7 | TRBV6-2/TRBV6-3 | - | - | TGTGCCAGCAGTTACTCCGGCCACGAGCAGTACTTC | CASSYSGHEQYF
TRBJ2-1 | TRBV6-2/TRBV6-3 | few | - | TGTGCCAGCAGGCTCTCTGGGTATCCGGGTAGGAATGAGCAGTTCTTC | CASRLSGYPGRNEQFF